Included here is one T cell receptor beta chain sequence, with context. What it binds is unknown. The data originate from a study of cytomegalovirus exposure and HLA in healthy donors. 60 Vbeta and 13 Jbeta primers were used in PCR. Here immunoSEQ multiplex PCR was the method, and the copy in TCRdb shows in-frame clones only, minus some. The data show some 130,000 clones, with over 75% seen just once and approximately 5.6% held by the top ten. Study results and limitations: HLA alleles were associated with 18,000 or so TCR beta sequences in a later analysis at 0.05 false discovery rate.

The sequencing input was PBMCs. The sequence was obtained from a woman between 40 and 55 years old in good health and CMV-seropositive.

The CDR3 is CASSSLTSGLTYNEQFF. CDR3 nucleotides: TGTGCCAGCAGCTCACTGACTAGCGGGCTCACCTACAATGAGCAGTTCTTC. The gene calls are TRBV7-9 and TRBJ2-1, with 10 nucleotides matching TRBD2. CDR1 is SEHNR, CDR2 FQNEAQ, per germline (reference sequence). There are 17 residues in the CDR3. After removal of 4 bases from V and 2 bases from J, the junction contained 8 bases not matched to a gene.